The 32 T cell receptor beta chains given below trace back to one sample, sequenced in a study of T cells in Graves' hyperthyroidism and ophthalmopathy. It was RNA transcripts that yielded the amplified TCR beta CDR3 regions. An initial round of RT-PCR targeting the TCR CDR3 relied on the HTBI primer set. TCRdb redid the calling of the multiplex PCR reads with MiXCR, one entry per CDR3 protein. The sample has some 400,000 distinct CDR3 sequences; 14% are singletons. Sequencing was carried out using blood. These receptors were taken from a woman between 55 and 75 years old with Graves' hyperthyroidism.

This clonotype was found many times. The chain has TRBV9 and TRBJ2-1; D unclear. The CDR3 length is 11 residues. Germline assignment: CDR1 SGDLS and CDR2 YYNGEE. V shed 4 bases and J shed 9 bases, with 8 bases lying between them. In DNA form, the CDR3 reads TGTGCCAGCAGCCTCGGTGCTGAGCAGTTCTTC. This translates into CASSLGAEQFF.

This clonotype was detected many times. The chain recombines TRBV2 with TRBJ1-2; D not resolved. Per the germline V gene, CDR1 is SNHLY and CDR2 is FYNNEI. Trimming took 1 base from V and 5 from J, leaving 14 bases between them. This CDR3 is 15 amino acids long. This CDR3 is CASSEGALSRYGYTF. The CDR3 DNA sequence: TGTGCCAGCAGTGAAGGGGCCCTCTCGCGGTATGGCTACACCTTC.

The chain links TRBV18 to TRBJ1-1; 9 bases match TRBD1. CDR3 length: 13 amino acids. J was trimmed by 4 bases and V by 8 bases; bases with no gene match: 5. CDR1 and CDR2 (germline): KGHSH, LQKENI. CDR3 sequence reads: CASQTGGLTEAFF. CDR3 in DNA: TGTGCCAGCCAGACAGGGGGGCTCACTGAAGCTTTCTTT.

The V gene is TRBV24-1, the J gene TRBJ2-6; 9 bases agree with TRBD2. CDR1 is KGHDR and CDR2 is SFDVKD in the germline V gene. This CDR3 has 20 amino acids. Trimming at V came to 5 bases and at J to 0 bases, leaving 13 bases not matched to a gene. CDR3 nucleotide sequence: TGTGCCACCAGTGCCCAGGAGAGGCTAGCGGGATTCTCTGGGGCCAACGTCCTGACTTTC. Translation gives CATSAQERLAGFSGANVLTF.

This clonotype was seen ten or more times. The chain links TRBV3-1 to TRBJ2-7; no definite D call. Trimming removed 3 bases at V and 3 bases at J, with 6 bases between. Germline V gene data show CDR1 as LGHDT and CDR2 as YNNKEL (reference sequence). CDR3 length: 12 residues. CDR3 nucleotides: TGTGCCAGCAGCCATATCAGCTACGAGCAGTACTTC. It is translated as CASSHISYEQYF.

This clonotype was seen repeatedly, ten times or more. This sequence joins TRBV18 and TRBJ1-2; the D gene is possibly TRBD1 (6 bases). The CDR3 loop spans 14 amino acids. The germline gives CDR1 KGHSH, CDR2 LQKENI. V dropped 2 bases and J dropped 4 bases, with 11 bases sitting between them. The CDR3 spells CASSPTGRGYGYTF. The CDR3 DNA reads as TGTGCCAGCTCACCAACAGGGCGCGGCTATGGCTACACCTTC.

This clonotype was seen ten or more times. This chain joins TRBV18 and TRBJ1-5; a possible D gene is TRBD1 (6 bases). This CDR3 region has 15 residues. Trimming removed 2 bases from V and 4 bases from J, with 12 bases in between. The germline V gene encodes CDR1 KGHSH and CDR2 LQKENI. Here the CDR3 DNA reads TGTGCCAGCTCACCATCTGGGGGGCAGAATCAGCCCCAGCATTTT. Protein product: CASSPSGGQNQPQHF.

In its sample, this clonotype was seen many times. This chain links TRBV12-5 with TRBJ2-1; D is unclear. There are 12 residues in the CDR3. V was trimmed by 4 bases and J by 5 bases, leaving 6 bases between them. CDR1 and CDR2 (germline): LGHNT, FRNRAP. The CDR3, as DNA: TGTGCTAGTGGTTGGGCGGACAATGAGCAGTTCTTC. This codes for CASGWADNEQFF.

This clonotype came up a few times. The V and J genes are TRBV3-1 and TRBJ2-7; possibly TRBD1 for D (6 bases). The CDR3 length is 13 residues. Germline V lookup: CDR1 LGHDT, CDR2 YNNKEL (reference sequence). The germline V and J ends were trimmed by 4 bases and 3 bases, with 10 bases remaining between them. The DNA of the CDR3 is TGTGCCAGCAGCCCTTGGGACAACTACGAGCAGTACTTC. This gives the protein CASSPWDNYEQYF.

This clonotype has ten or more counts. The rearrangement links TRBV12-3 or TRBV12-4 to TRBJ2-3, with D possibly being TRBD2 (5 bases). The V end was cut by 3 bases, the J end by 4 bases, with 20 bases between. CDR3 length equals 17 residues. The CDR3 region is CASSFRSGLGKSDTQYF. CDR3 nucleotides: TGTGCCAGCAGTTTTAGGTCCGGGCTCGGGAAATCAGATACGCAGTATTTT.

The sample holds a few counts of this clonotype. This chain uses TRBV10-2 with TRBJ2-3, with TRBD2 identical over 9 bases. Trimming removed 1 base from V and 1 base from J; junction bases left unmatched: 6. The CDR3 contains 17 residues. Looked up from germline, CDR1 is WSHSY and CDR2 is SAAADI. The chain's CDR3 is CASSEFGGRARTDTQYF. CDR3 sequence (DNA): TGCGCCAGCAGTGAGTTTGGCGGGAGGGCACGCACAGATACGCAGTATTTT.

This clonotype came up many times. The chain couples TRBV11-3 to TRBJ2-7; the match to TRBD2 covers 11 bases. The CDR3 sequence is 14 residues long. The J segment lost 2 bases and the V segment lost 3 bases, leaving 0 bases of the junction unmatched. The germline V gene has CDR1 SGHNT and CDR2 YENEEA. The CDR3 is CASSFSGRAYEQYF. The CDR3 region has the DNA TGTGCCAGCAGCTTTAGCGGGAGGGCCTACGAGCAGTACTTC.

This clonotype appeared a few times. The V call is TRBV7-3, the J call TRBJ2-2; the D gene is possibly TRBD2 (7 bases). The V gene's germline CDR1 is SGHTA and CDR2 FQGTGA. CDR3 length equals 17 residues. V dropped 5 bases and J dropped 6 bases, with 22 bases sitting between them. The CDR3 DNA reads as TGTGCCAGCAGCCCGAGGGGGGGGCTAGTCGGAGCCGGGGAGCTGTTTTTT. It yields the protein CASSPRGGLVGAGELFF.

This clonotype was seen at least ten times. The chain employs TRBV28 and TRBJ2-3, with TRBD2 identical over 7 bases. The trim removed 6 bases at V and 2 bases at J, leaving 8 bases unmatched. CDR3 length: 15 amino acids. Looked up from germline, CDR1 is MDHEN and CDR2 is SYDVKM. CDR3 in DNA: TGTGCCAGCAGCAACGCAGCGGGAAACACAGATACGCAGTATTTT. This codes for CASSNAAGNTDTQYF.

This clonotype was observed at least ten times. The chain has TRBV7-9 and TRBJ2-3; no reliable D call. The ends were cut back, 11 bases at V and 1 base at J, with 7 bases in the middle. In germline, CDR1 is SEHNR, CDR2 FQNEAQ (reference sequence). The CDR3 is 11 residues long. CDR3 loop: CAADGTDTQYF. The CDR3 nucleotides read TGTGCCGCGGATGGCACAGATACGCAGTATTTT.

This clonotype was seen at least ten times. The CDR3 nucleotides read TGTGCCAGTACCGCTGTTTTGGGGGGCAAAGGCGTGACTGAAGCTTTCTTT. This codes for CASTAVLGGKGVTEAFF. The V call is TRBV19, the J call TRBJ1-1; D is possibly TRBD1 (6 bases). The germline V gene encodes CDR1 LNHDA and CDR2 SQIVND (reference sequence). V lost 7 bases and J 5 bases, leaving 26 bases between the germline ends. The CDR3 contains 17 residues. Using reference TRBV19 and TRBJ1-1 for the parts outside the CDR3, the full variable domain is DGGITQSPKYLFRKEGQNVTLSCEQNLNHDAMYWYRQDPGQGLRLIYYSQIVNDFQKGDIAEGYSVSREKKESFPLTVTSAQKNPTAFYLCASTAVLGGKGVTEAFFGQGTRLTVV.

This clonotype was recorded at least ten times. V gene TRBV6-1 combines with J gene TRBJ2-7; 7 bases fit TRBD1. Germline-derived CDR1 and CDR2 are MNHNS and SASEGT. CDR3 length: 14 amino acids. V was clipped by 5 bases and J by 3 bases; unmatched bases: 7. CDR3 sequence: CASSPMTGIYEQYF. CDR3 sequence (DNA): TGTGCCAGCAGTCCTATGACAGGGATCTACGAGCAGTACTTC.

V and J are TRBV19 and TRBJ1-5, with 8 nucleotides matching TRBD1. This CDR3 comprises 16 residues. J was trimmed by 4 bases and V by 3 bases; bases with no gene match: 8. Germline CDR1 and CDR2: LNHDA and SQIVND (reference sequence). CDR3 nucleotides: TGTGCCAGTAGTATCCGCGACAGGGGCAGAAATCAGCCCCAGCATTTT. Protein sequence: CASSIRDRGRNQPQHF.

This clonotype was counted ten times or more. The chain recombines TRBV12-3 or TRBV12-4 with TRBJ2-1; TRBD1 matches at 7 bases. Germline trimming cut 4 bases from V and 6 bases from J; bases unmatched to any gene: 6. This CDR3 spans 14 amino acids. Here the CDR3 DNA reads TGTGCCAGCAGTTCCCCGGGACAGACCAATGAGCAGTTCTTC. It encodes CASSSPGQTNEQFF.

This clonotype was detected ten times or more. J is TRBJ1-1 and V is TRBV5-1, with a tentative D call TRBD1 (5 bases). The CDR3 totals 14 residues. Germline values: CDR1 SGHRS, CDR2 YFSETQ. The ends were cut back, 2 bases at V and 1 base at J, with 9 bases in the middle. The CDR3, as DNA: TGCGCCAGCAGCTTTTCCAGGGCGAACACTGAAGCTTTCTTT. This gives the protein CASSFSRANTEAFF.

The CDR3 DNA reads TGTGCCAGCAGCCGGGTCCCTGGGGCCAACGTCCTGACTTTC. Its translation: CASSRVPGANVLTF. The rearrangement uses TRBV11-2 and TRBJ2-6; D ambiguous. Per the germline V gene, CDR1 is SGHAT and CDR2 is FQNNGV. Between the trimmed V and J ends, which lost 5 bases and 2 bases, there was a span of 7 bases. This CDR3 has 14 amino acids.

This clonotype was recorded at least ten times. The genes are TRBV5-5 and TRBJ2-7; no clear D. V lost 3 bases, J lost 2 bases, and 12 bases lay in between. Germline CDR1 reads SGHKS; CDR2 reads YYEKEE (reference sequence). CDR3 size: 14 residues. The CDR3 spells CASSSPGRAYEQYF. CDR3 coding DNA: TGTGCCAGCAGCTCCCCCGGACGGGCCTACGAGCAGTACTTC.

The CDR3 sequence: CASSLQPAASDIQYF. The CDR3 coding sequence is TGTGCCAGCAGCCTGCAACCAGCGGCTTCGGACATTCAGTACTTC. The rearrangement joins TRBV7-2 to TRBJ2-4; possibly TRBD2 for D (5 bases). The length of the CDR3 is 15 residues. The germline gives CDR1 SGHTA, CDR2 FQGNSA. V lost 5 bases to trimming and J lost 8 bases, with 19 bases between them.

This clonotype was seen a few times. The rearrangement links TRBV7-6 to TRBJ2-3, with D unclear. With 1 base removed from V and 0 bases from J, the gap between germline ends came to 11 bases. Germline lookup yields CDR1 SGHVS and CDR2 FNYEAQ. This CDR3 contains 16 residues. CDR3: CASSLGAMESTDTQYF. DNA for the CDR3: TGTGCCAGCAGCTTAGGGGCCATGGAAAGCACAGATACGCAGTATTTT.

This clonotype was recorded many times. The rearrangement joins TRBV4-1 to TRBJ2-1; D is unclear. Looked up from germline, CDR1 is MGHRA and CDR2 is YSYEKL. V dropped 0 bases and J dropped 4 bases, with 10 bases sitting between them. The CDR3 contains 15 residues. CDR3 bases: TGCGCCAGCAGCCAAGATCCTTCGAGGTACAATGAGCAGTTCTTC. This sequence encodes CASSQDPSRYNEQFF.

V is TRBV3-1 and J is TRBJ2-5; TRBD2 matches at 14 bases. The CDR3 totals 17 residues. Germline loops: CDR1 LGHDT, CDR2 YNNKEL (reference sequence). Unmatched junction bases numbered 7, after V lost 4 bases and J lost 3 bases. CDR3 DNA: TGTGCCAGCAGCCCCCCGCCGGGACTAGCGGGAGAAGAGACCCAGTACTTC. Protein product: CASSPPPGLAGEETQYF.

The CDR3 protein is CAWSKAGAPLGDTQYF. Here the CDR3 DNA reads TGTGCCTGGAGTAAAGCGGGAGCCCCTCTAGGTGATACGCAGTATTTT. This sequence joins TRBV30 and TRBJ2-3; 8 nucleotides align to TRBD2. Germline-derived CDR1 and CDR2 are GTSNPN and SVGIG (reference sequence). Germline trimming cut 2 bases from V and 6 bases from J; bases unmatched to any gene: 13. The CDR3 has 16 amino acids.

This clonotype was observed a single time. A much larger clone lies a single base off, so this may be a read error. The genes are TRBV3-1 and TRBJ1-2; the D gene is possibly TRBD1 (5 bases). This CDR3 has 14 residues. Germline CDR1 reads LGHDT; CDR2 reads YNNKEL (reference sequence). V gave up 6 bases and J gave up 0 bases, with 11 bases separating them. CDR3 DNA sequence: TGTGCCAGCAGACAGGTGGGAGCTAACTATGGCTACACCTTC. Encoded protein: CASRQVGANYGYTF.

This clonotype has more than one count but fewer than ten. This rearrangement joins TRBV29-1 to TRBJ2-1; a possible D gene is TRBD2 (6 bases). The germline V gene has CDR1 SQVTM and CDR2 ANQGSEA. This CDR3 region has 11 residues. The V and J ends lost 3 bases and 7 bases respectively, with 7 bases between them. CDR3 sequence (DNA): TGCAGCGTTGATCGGGGGAATGAGCAGTTCTTC. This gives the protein CSVDRGNEQFF.

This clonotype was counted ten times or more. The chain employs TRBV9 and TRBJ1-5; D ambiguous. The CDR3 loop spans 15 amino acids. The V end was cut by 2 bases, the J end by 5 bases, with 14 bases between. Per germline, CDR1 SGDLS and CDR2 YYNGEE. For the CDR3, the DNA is TGTGCCAGCAGCGTGGCGACCCCTTGGGATCAGCCCCAGCATTTT. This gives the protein CASSVATPWDQPQHF.

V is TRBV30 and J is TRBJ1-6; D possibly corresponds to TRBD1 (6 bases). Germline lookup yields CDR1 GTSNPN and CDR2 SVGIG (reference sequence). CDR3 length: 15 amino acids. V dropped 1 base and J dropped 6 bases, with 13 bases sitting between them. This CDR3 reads CAWSETGTINSPLHF. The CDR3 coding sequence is TGTGCCTGGAGTGAGACAGGAACTATTAATTCACCCCTCCACTTT.

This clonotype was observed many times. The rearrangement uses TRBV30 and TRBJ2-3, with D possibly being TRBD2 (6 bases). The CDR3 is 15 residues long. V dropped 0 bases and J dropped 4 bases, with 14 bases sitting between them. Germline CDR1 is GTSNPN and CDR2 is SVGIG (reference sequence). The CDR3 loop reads CAWSVRAGRSDTQYF. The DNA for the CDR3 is TGTGCCTGGAGTGTACGGGCAGGGAGGTCAGATACGCAGTATTTT.